This TCR beta chain originates from a study of CXCR3-negative and CXCR3-positive naive CD8 T cells (dated by TCRdb to between 2019 and 2020). Background for the entire study: Roughly 150 million TRB reads were obtained in total, roughly 1.5 +/- 0.3 million reads per library. TRBV-TRBJ cluster analysis included naive subsets from several donors and memory cells from 3 donors. Data from 11 donors, pooled across two independent experiments, went into the diversity and physicochemical repertoire analyses.

Each CD8+ T cell subset was flow-sorted in triplicate, with 250,000 to 350,000 cells per subset placed directly into RLT lysis buffer. To keep memory contaminants out, a stringent definition of naive CD8+ T cells was applied: CD45RO-CCR7+CD27+CD95-. Using standard density gradient centrifugation, peripheral blood mononuclear cells were isolated from buffy coats. Naive CXCR3-negative and CXCR3-positive CD8+ T cells were flow-sorted using a FACSAria III. An RNeasy Mini Kit was used to extract total RNA from the sorted cells. The germline V gene provides CDR1 SQVTM and CDR2 ANQGSEA. CDR3 length: 14 amino acids, cysteine to phenylalanine. The DNA sequence is not available. The run used a NextSeq 550. The Human TCR Profiling Kit (MiLaboratory) was used to prepare UMI-labeled 5' RACE TRB cDNA libraries. The full amount of extracted RNA was used for cDNA synthesis, and the full amount of resulting cDNA was used for PCR amplification. Libraries were prepared in parallel using an identical number of PCR cycles. The original pipeline was this. About 50,000 +/- 10,000 unique UMI-labeled TRB cDNA molecules per library were extracted with MIGEC and MiXCR, with at least two reads per UMI required. On average, each library contained approximately 40,000 +/- 10,000 functional in-frame TRB CDR3 nucleotide clonotypes without stop codons. After downsampling to 5000 UMI-labeled TRB molecules per sample, diversity metrics such as normalized Shannon-Wiener and Chao1 were calculated in VDJtools. VDJtools computed clonotype-size-weighted physicochemical properties of the central five CDR3 residues: interaction energy, strength, volume and Kidera factor 4. TCRdb reprocessed the reads and lists each CDR3 protein sequence as a single entry, with no DNA. The V and J calls follow TCRdb's processing rather than the paper's. The table held for this sample gives roughly 100,000 distinct CDR3 sequences. The ten largest account for 0.3% to 0.45% of the sample.

The study at large found these results: Freshly isolated PBMCs were used for most assays because CXCR3 expression partially decreased after cryopreservation. Compared with CXCR3-negative naive cells, CXCR3-positive naive cells had TRB CDR3s with higher hydrophobicity (lower Kidera factor 4), lower energy, and higher strength and volume indices. Repertoire diversity was comparably high in both naive subsets but much lower in memory CD8+ T cells. Because surface CD5, which is linked to self-reactivity in mice, was comparable between the naive subsets, TCR interaction strength was also inferred from TRB CDR3 physicochemical properties. TRBV-TRBJ usage was similar between naive CXCR3-negative and CXCR3-positive cells from the same donor, while memory cells showed distinct patterns.

In regard to this clonotype: No antigen is known for it.

Material: naive CXCR3+ CD8+ T cells from blood. The sample's cell subset or site, from its label and the paper: CD45RO-CCR7+CD27+CD95- naive CD8+ T cells expressing CXCR3 (TNR3+). The receptor comes from a human donor in good health. Some clones in this sample may be carry-over from other donors' samples. This chain is built from TRBV29-1 and TRBJ2-7; the TRBD1 assignment by TCRdb is unverifiable without DNA. CDR3 protein: CSVEEGDRGHEQYF.